These 20 T cell receptor beta chains came from one sample sequenced in a study of technical replicates of blood from a handful of donors. Measured with immunoSEQ multiplex PCR; TCRdb has only the in-frame clones, and not every one. Altogether 70,000 to 85,000 clones are present, nearly 97% being singletons, with the ten largest covering roughly 0.24%. Sequenced material: T cells isolated from PBMCs. Source of these receptors: a human donor in good health.

This clone came up once. The chain recombines TRBV11-1 with TRBJ2-2; no definite D call. Germline-derived CDR1 and CDR2 are SGHAT and FQDESV (reference sequence). V gave up 5 bases and J gave up 0 bases, with 10 bases separating them. CDR3 length: 15 residues. In DNA, the CDR3 is TGTGCCAGCAGCCGCGGCGGATCGAACACCGGGGAGCTGTTTTTT. Amino acid sequence: CASSRGGSNTGELFF. The full variable domain, its missing parts supplied by reference TRBV11-1 and TRBJ2-2, is EAEVAQSPRYKITEKSQAVAFWCDPISGHATLYWYRQILGQGPELLVQFQDESVVDDSQLPKDRFSAERLKGVDSTLKIQPAELGDSAMYLCASSRGGSNTGELFFGEGSRLTVL.

This CDR3 is CASSYSRGLHGDEQYF. Here the CDR3 DNA reads TGTGCCAGCAGTTACTCAAGAGGCCTTCATGGTGACGAGCAGTACTTC. This chain joins TRBV6-5 and TRBJ2-7; no clear D gene. The CDR3 spans 16 residues. Trimming cost V 0 bases and J 5 bases, with 17 bases left between them. Germline CDR1 is MNHEY and CDR2 is SVGAGI.

V and J are TRBV9 and TRBJ2-1; 8 bases are a match to TRBD1. V gave up 4 bases and J gave up 7 bases; unmatched junction bases: 4. Germline CDR1 reads SGDLS; CDR2 reads YYNGEE. The CDR3 has 13 residues. The DNA for the CDR3 is TGTGCCAGCAGCTCAACAGGGGGGAATGAGCAGTTCTTC. Encoded protein: CASSSTGGNEQFF.

The chain uses TRBV28 and TRBJ1-2; D not certain. In germline, CDR1 is MDHEN, CDR2 SYDVKM. The CDR3 totals 15 residues. Trimming shortened V by 2 bases and J by 6 bases, and 16 bases separated the two germline ends. This CDR3 reads CASSLAEASVDGYTF. The CDR3 DNA follows: TGTGCCAGCAGTTTAGCGGAGGCGTCAGTGGATGGCTACACCTTC.

The V call is TRBV12-5, the J call TRBJ1-6; the D gene is possibly TRBD1 (6 bases). The CDR3 runs to 19 residues. The V end was cut by 6 bases, the J end by 0 bases, with 21 bases between. Looked up from germline, CDR1 is LGHNT and CDR2 is FRNRAP. The CDR3 DNA follows: TGTGCTAGTGGGTATGACTTCGCGCCGACAGGCTCCTATAATTCACCCCTCCACTTT. It codes for CASGYDFAPTGSYNSPLHF.

The CDR3 bases are TGTGCCAGTAGTATAGTAGCGGGAGTTAACACCGGGGAGCTGTTTTTT. It yields the protein CASSIVAGVNTGELFF. V gene TRBV19 combines with J gene TRBJ2-2; 9 bases map to TRBD2. Germline CDR1 reads LNHDA; CDR2 reads SQIVND (reference sequence). This CDR3 is 16 amino acids long. After removal of 1 base from V and 2 bases from J, the junction contained 2 bases not matched to a gene. The variable domain in full, with the rest retrieved from reference TRBV19 and TRBJ2-2, is DGGITQSPKYLFRKEGQNVTLSCEQNLNHDAMYWYRQDPGQGLRLIYYSQIVNDFQKGDIAEGYSVSREKKESFPLTVTSAQKNPTAFYLCASSIVAGVNTGELFFGEGSRLTVL.

The gene calls are TRBV6-6 and TRBJ2-5; 8 bases are shared with TRBD2. Germline CDR1 reads MNHNY; CDR2 reads SVGAGI (reference sequence). V gave up 5 bases and J gave up 5 bases; unmatched junction bases: 7. The CDR3 has 14 residues. Here the CDR3 reads CASSVAGSEETQYF. The CDR3, as DNA: TGTGCCAGCAGTGTAGCGGGAAGCGAGGAGACCCAGTACTTC.

CDR3 coding DNA: TGTGCCAGCAGTGAAGCGCTTCTGAGGGGGTACAATCAGCCCCAGCATTTT. This sequence encodes CASSEALLRGYNQPQHF. This sequence joins TRBV2 and TRBJ1-5, with D perhaps TRBD1 (6 bases). Trimming removed 0 bases from V and 3 bases from J, with 15 bases in between. Germline V gene lookup returns CDR1 SNHLY and CDR2 FYNNEI. The CDR3 spans 17 residues. Full variable domain (outside the CDR3, taken from reference TRBV2 and TRBJ1-5): EPEVTQTPSHQVTQMGQEVILRCVPISNHLYFYWYRQILGQKVEFLVSFYNNEISEKSEIFDDQFSVERPDGSNFTLKIRSTKLEDSAMYFCASSEALLRGYNQPQHFGDGTRLSIL.

The rearrangement joins TRBV19 to TRBJ2-1; weak D call: TRBD1 (6 bases). The CDR3 runs to 14 residues. Germline CDR1 and CDR2: LNHDA and SQIVND (reference sequence). Trimming stripped 5 bases from V and 5 bases from J, with 13 bases between. The CDR3 is CASSFFGGHNEQFF. DNA of the CDR3: TGTGCCAGTAGTTTCTTTGGGGGCCACAATGAGCAGTTCTTC. Drawing the rest from reference TRBV19 and TRBJ2-1, the complete variable domain is DGGITQSPKYLFRKEGQNVTLSCEQNLNHDAMYWYRQDPGQGLRLIYYSQIVNDFQKGDIAEGYSVSREKKESFPLTVTSAQKNPTAFYLCASSFFGGHNEQFFGPGTRLTVL.

The chain is built from TRBV7-9 and TRBJ1-1; 7 nucleotides line up with TRBD1. Germline values: CDR1 SEHNR, CDR2 FQNEAQ (reference sequence). J lost 5 bases, V lost 6 bases, and 6 bases had no gene match. This CDR3 is 13 amino acids long. CDR3 amino acids: CASSINRGTEAFF. CDR3 DNA sequence: TGTGCCAGCAGTATAAACAGGGGTACTGAAGCTTTCTTT.

V and J are TRBV28 and TRBJ2-7; the match to TRBD1 covers 8 bases. The junction had 10 bases not matched to a gene; V was cut back by 6 bases and J by 3 bases. Germline values: CDR1 MDHEN, CDR2 SYDVKM. CDR3 length equals 15 residues. The CDR3 protein is CASSYSGTGVYEQYF. DNA for the CDR3: TGTGCCAGCAGCTATTCCGGGACAGGTGTCTACGAGCAGTACTTC.

The chain recombines TRBV13 with TRBJ2-7; 8 positions agree with TRBD1. The V gene end was trimmed by 2 bases and the J gene end by 6 bases; junction bases not matched to a gene: 6. This CDR3 region has 14 residues. Germline V gene sequence: CDR1 PRHDT, CDR2 FYEKMQ (reference sequence). CDR3 sequence reads: CASSLRQGAGEQYF. DNA for the CDR3: TGTGCCAGCAGCTTAAGGCAGGGGGCGGGCGAGCAGTACTTC. Filled out from reference TRBV13 and TRBJ2-7, the complete variable domain reads AAGVIQSPRHLIKEKRETATLKCYPIPRHDTVYWYQQGPGQDPQFLISFYEKMQSDKGSIPDRFSAQQFSDYHSELNMSSLELGDSALYFCASSLRQGAGEQYFGPGTRLTVT.

The chain recombines TRBV27 with TRBJ1-2; D uncertain. V lost 7 bases and J lost 5, with 17 bases in between. Germline CDR1 MNHEY, CDR2 SMNVEV (reference sequence). This CDR3 has 14 amino acids. The CDR3 sequence is CASTPTPLGYGYTF. CDR3 DNA sequence: TGTGCCAGCACTCCAACACCGCTAGGTTATGGCTACACCTTC.

The J gene is TRBJ1-1, the V gene TRBV19; maybe TRBD1 (5 bases). V shed 2 bases and J shed 1 base, with 14 bases lying between them. Germline-derived CDR1 and CDR2 are LNHDA and SQIVND (reference sequence). The CDR3 has 16 amino acids. In nucleotides, the CDR3 is TGTGCCAGTAGTATATCTCAGGGAAGGGGGAACACTGAAGCTTTCTTT. This gives the protein CASSISQGRGNTEAFF.

The rearrangement uses TRBV6-1 and TRBJ2-3; 9 bases are shared with TRBD1. The CDR3 runs 17 residues. Germline CDR1 is MNHNS and CDR2 is SASEGT. The trim removed 0 bases at V and 2 bases at J, leaving 6 bases unmatched. The CDR3 region is CASSEAPGTGFTDTQYF. CDR3 sequence (DNA): TGTGCCAGCAGTGAAGCGCCTGGGACAGGGTTCACAGATACGCAGTATTTT.

The rearrangement joins TRBV7-3 to TRBJ2-5; 13 bases match TRBD2. The CDR3 runs to 16 residues. V shed 5 bases, J shed 4 bases, and the junction held 7 bases outside the gene matches. From germline, CDR1 is SGHTA and CDR2 FQGTGA. CDR3 coding DNA: TGTGCCAGCAGCAAGACTAGCGGGGGGTCCGTAGAGACCCAGTACTTC. It translates to CASSKTSGGSVETQYF.

V is TRBV6-1 and J is TRBJ1-2, with 9 positions matching TRBD1. The germline CDR1 and CDR2 sequences are MNHNS and SASEGT. The CDR3 is 15 residues long. V was clipped by 4 bases and J by 4 bases; unmatched bases: 7. Written as DNA, the CDR3 is TGTGCCAGCAGTGGGGGACAGGGCCCCAGCTATGGCTACACCTTC. Protein sequence: CASSGGQGPSYGYTF.

This chain uses TRBV21-1 with TRBJ2-5; the table calls TRBD2, which could not be checked here. TRBV21-1 is a listed pseudogene. The CDR3 spans 15 residues. The CDR3: CASIPDKGGRETQYF. The CDR3 bases are TGTGCCAGCATCCCGGACAAGGGGGGGCGGGAGACCCAGTACTTC.

CDR3 DNA sequence: TGTGCCAGCAGTTTTCATCGCCCAGGGACTAACTATGGCTACACCTTC. The encoded protein is CASSFHRPGTNYGYTF. V and J are TRBV27 and TRBJ1-2; D is possibly TRBD1 (5 bases). The CDR3 runs to 16 residues. V lost 3 bases, J lost 0 bases, and 14 bases lay in between. CDR1 and CDR2 from the germline V gene are MNHEY and SMNVEV (reference sequence).

CDR3 DNA: TGCGCCAGCAGCTTGTTGACGCTAGCGGGACTCGGCGGGGCCGGGGAGCTGTTTTTT. It encodes CASSLLTLAGLGGAGELFF. The rearrangement uses TRBV5-1 and TRBJ2-2; the match to TRBD2 covers 9 bases. Germline V gives CDR1 SGHRS, CDR2 YFSETQ. The CDR3 is 19 amino acids. The V segment lost 1 base and the J segment 6 bases; nucleotides outside the gene matches: 16.